The present T cell receptor beta chain was sequenced within a study of blood T cell repertoires in COVID-19. Study summary: From T cells, B-cell-depleted T cells, or PBMCs came the material, which was cDNA or gDNA.

The ends lost 6 bases at V and 1 base at J; junction bases unmatched: 1. This CDR3 region has 15 residues. Germline loops: CDR1 ENHRY, CDR2 SYGVKD. TCRdb keeps only in-frame clones here, not all; method: immunoSEQ multiplex PCR. This repertoire shows 210,000 or so clones, more than 75% found once; its top ten account for under 2.5%. Sequencing was carried out using peripheral blood. This TCR came from a man in his forties or fifties with active or convalescent COVID-19. V usage is TRBV10-3 and J usage is TRBJ2-3, with 13 positions matching TRBD2. CDR3 residues: CAISGTSGGTDTQYF. CDR3 DNA: TGTGCCATCAGCGGGACTAGCGGGGGCACAGATACGCAGTATTTT.